This TCR beta chain was sequenced for a study of PD-1 blockade in classical Hodgkin lymphoma. Regarding the study as a whole: The study reported lower baseline TCR diversity in newly diagnosed patients than in healthy donors. Prior therapy or disease activity may underlie the repertoire differences, whose causes remain undefined. Complete responders started with a diversity level that resembled newly diagnosed patients at baseline.

The time point is: cycle 4 day 1 (C4D1), after 6 weeks of nivolumab. Every patient relapsed after autologous stem cell transplantation, and brentuximab vedotin exposure varied. Magnetic negative selection of thawed PBMCs was the method by which CD4+ T cells were purified. The CDR3 runs 11 residues. Germline V gene sequence: CDR1 SGHTS, CDR2 YDEGEE. The V and J ends lost 7 bases and 6 bases respectively, with 8 bases between them. As regards this clone: As yet, its antigen is unknown.

Method: immunoSEQ multiplex PCR; TCRdb's copy keeps in-frame clones and lacks some. Here the sample spans 30,000 to 35,000 clones, roughly 80% being singletons. This clonotype originated in a human donor with classical Hodgkin lymphoma. The material was CD4+ T cells from blood, obtained before the fourth cycle of nivolumab. The V gene is TRBV5-8, the J gene TRBJ1-5; perhaps TRBD1 as D (5 bases). The CDR3: CASGGVQPQHF. For the CDR3, the DNA is TGTGCCAGCGGAGGGGTTCAGCCCCAGCATTTT.